This T cell receptor beta chain was sequenced for a study of CD8 T cells in Susac syndrome. Study at large: Clinically active disease was present in more than five of the sequenced Susac syndrome patients. Under ten of these patients were in remission.

Germline lookup yields CDR1 LGHNA and CDR2 YSLEER. V dropped 3 bases and J dropped 7 bases, with 10 bases sitting between them. This CDR3 spans 13 amino acids. General study points: The authors acknowledged that the study's TCR sequencing and HLA analysis involved relatively few individuals.

The RNA input was about 0.45 to 1 ug, and it was reverse transcribed with random hexamers. TCRdb called the immunoSEQ multiplex PCR reads again in MiXCR, with one record for every CDR3 protein. The repertoire consists of 200,000 to 250,000 distinct CDR3 sequences, with 94% occurring once and the leading ten covering 0.15% to 0.2%. A note on this clonotype: Its antigen is still unknown.

As judged by recently defined diagnostic criteria, patients with Susac syndrome had definite or probable disease. Negative isolation was used for CD8+ and CD4+ T cells and FACS enrichment for TEMRA cells. This clonotype originated in a human donor with Susac syndrome. Material for sequencing was CD4+ T cells from PBMCs. The chain uses TRBV4-3 and TRBJ1-5; D call uncertain. The CDR3 DNA reads as TGCGCCAGCAGCCAGGTCCTTACGCAGCCCCAGCATTTT. Translating gives CASSQVLTQPQHF.